This TCR beta chain was recovered during a study of identical twins. The sample holds many counts of this clonotype. Each CDR3 protein gets one entry after TCRdb re-called the 5' RACE reads with MiXCR. The table shows 450,000 to 650,000 distinct CDR3 sequences, with more than 9% occurring only once. V gave up 4 bases and J gave up 8 bases; unmatched junction bases: 5. CDR1 is SEHNR, CDR2 FQNEAQ, per germline (reference sequence). The CDR3 runs 15 residues. In addition, the sample was reused for a study of yellow fever vaccine responses in identical twins.

The TCR sequence derives from a young woman in good health. The chain recombines TRBV7-9 with TRBJ2-3; the match to TRBD2 covers 14 bases. Sequencing input: PBMCs. CDR3 DNA: TGTGCCAGCAGCTCCTCGGGGACTAGCGGGAGTACGCAGTATTTT. Residues: CASSSSGTSGSTQYF.